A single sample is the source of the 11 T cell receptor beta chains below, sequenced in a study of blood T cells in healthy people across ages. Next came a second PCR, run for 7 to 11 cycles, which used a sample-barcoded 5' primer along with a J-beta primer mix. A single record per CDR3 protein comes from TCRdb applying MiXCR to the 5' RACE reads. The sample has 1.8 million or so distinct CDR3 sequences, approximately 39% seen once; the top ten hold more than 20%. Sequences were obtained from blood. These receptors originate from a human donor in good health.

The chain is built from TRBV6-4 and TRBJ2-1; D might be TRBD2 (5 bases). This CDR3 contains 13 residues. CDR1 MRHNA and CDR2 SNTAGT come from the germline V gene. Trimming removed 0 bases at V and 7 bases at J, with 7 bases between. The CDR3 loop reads CASSDSRANEQFF. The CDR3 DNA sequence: TGTGCCAGCAGTGACTCGAGGGCTAATGAGCAGTTCTTC.

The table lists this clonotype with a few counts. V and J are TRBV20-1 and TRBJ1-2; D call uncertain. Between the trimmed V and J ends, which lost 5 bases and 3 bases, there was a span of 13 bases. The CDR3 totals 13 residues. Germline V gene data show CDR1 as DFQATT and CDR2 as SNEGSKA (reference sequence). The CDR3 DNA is TGCAGTGCTCGACGCCTAGCTGACTATGGCTACACCTTC. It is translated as CSARRLADYGYTF.

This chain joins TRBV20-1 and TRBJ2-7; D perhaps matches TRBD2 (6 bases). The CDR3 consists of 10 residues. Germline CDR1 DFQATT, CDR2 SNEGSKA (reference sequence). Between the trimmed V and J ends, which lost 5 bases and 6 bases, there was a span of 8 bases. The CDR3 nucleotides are TGCAGTGCTCCCGGGGGCGAGCAGTACTTC. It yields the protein CSAPGGEQYF.

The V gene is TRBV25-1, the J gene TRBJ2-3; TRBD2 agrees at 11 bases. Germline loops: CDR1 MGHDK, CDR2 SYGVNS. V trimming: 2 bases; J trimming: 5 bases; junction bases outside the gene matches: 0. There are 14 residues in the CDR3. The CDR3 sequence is CASSETSGGDTQYF. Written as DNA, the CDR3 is TGTGCCAGCAGTGAAACTAGCGGGGGAGATACGCAGTATTTT. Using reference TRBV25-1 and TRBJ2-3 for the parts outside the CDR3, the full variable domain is EADIYQTPRYLVIGTGKKITLECSQTMGHDKMYWYQQDPGMELHLIHYSYGVNSTEKGDLSSESTVSRIRTEHFPLTLESARPSHTSQYLCASSETSGGDTQYFGPGTRLTVL.

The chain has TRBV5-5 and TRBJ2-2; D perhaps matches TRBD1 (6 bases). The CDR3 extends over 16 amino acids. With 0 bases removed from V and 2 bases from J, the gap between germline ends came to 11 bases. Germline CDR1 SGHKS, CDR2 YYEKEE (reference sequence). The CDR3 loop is CASSLGSGDNTGELFF. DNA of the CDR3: TGTGCCAGCAGCTTGGGGTCAGGGGACAACACCGGGGAGCTGTTTTTT.

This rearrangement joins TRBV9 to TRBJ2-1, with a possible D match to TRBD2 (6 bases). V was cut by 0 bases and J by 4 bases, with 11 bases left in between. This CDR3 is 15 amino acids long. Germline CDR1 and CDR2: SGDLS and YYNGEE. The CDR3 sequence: CASSVEVADYNEQFF. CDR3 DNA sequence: TGTGCCAGCAGCGTAGAGGTAGCGGATTACAATGAGCAGTTCTTC.

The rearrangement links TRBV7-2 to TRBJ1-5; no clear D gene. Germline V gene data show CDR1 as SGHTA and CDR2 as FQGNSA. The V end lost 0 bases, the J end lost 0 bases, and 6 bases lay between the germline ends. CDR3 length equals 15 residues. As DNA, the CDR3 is TGTGCCAGCAGCTTAGCGGTTAATAGCAATCAGCCCCAGCATTTT. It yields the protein CASSLAVNSNQPQHF.

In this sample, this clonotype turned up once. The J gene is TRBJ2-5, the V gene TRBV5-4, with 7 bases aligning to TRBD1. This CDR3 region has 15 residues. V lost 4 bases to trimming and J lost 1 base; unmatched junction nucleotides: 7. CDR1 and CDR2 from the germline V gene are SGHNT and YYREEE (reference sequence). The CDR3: CASSLDEGAQETQYF. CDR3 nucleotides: TGTGCCAGCAGCCTGGACGAGGGGGCCCAAGAGACCCAGTACTTC.

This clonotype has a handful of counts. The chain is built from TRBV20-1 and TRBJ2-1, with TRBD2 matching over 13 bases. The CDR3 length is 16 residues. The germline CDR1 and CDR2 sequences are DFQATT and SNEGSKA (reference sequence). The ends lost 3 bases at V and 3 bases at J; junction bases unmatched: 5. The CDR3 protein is CSASPTSGGFYNEQFF. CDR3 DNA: TGCAGTGCTAGCCCGACTAGCGGGGGGTTCTACAATGAGCAGTTCTTC.

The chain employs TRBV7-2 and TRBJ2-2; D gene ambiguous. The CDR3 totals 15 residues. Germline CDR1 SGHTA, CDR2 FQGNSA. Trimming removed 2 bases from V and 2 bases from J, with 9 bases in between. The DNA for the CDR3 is TGTGCCAGCAGCTTAAACTGGGGAAACACCGGGGAGCTGTTTTTT. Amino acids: CASSLNWGNTGELFF.

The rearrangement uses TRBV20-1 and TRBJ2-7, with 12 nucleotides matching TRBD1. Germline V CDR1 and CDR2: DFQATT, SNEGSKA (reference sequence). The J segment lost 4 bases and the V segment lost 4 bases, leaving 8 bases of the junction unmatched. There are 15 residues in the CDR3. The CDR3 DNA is TGCAGTGCTAAGGGACAGGGGGCAAATAGGTACGAGCAGTACTTC. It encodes CSAKGQGANRYEQYF.